Below, 5 T cell receptor beta chains from the same sample are listed, as sequenced in a study of beta chain features in type 1 diabetes. Sequencing targeted expressed TCRB transcripts, as all isolated RNA had been reverse transcribed. Profiled with immunoSEQ multiplex PCR; TCRdb holds only in-frame clones, not every one. The sample carries 300,000 to 350,000 clones, 15% to 20% recorded once. The sequencing sample was made of naive CD4+ T cells from blood. These receptors were collected from a woman between 18 and 29 years old in good health.

This sequence joins TRBV30 and TRBJ1-5; TRBD1 might be the D (5 bases). This CDR3 contains 14 residues. The V end was cut by 0 bases, the J end by 3 bases, with 9 bases between. CDR1 and CDR2 (germline): GTSNPN, SVGIG (reference sequence). The CDR3 protein is CAWSVGDFNQPQHF. The CDR3 DNA sequence: TGTGCCTGGAGTGTGGGGGACTTCAATCAGCCCCAGCATTTT.

The chain combines TRBV10-3 with TRBJ2-1, with D possibly TRBD1 on 5 matching bases. The CDR3 spans 12 residues. V lost 2 bases to trimming and J lost 15 bases, with 14 bases between them. Germline V CDR1 and CDR2: ENHRY, SYGVKD. The CDR3 loop reads CAISEGYNQGFF. DNA of the CDR3: TGTGCCATCAGTGAGGGCTATAACCAGGGGTTCTTC.

The chain employs TRBV10-3 and TRBJ2-6; no clear D gene. The CDR3 spans 17 residues. V gave up 8 bases and J gave up 2 bases, with 19 bases separating them. Germline CDR1 and CDR2: ENHRY and SYGVKD. The CDR3 DNA sequence: TGTGCCATCGCCGAGGATCTCCTTCGACCTGGGGCCAACGTCCTGACTTTC. Encoded protein: CAIAEDLLRPGANVLTF.

The chain carries TRBV2 and TRBJ2-1, with 7 bases lining up with TRBD2. Per germline, CDR1 SNHLY and CDR2 FYNNEI. The CDR3 consists of 14 residues. Unmatched junction bases numbered 5, after V lost 4 bases and J lost 5 bases. CDR3 residues: CASSGGLQDNEQFF. As DNA, the CDR3 is TGTGCCAGCAGTGGGGGACTACAAGACAATGAGCAGTTCTTC.

There are a few counts of this clone. This CDR3 reads CASSFSSGQGSGEQYF. The CDR3 nucleotides read TGTGCCAGCAGCTTTTCCTCGGGACAGGGAAGTGGCGAGCAGTACTTC. V usage is TRBV7-2 and J usage is TRBJ2-7; 9 bases fit TRBD1. V lost 3 bases to trimming and J lost 6 bases; unmatched junction nucleotides: 12. CDR1 is SGHTA, CDR2 FQGNSA, per germline. This CDR3 comprises 16 residues.